This T cell receptor (beta chain) stems from a study of CD8 T cells in Susac syndrome. The wider study: Blood was drawn from Susac syndrome patients while they were therapy-naive, on corticosteroids, or on intravenous immunoglobulin alone.

Losses at the gene ends were 3 bases for V and 8 bases for J; bases not matched to a gene: 8. CDR3 size: 15 residues. Germline values: CDR1 SGHDN, CDR2 FVKESK. Random hexamers were used to reverse transcribe an amount of roughly 0.5 to 1 ug RNA. Using its own MiXCR run on the immunoSEQ multiplex PCR reads, TCRdb lists one record per CDR3 protein. The sample lists 200,000 to 300,000 distinct CDR3 sequences, 90% to 96% seen once, with under 0.12% in the top ten. This clonotype was obtained from a human donor with Susac syndrome. The V and J genes are TRBV14 and TRBJ2-1; 9 nucleotides line up with TRBD2. Material: CD4+ T cells from PBMCs. The CDR3 spells CASSHRASGTYEQFF. CDR3 nucleotides: TGTGCCAGCAGCCATCGGGCTAGCGGGACGTATGAGCAGTTCTTC.